Below, 11 T cell receptor beta chains from the same sample are listed, as sequenced in a study of beta chain features in type 1 diabetes. Whole-study findings and limits: TCRB CDR3s were moderately but significantly shorter in Type 1 diabetes patients in all four CD4+ subsets.

Reverse transcription of all isolated RNA meant that expressed TCRB transcripts were sequenced. The data were produced by immunoSEQ multiplex PCR, yet TCRdb's version contains in-frame clones alone and is incomplete. The data contain around 310,000 clones, roughly 12% of them singletons. Antigens of these TCRs are unknown. The sequencing sample was made of naive CD4+ T cells from blood. These receptors originate from a woman between 18 and 29 years old with type 1 diabetes.

The chain links TRBV7-2 to TRBJ2-2; 12 positions agree with TRBD2. The CDR3 totals 19 residues. Germline CDR1 SGHTA, CDR2 FQGNSA. Germline trimming cut 3 bases from V and 5 bases from J; bases unmatched to any gene: 13. The CDR3 DNA is TGTGCCAGCAGCTTCCGAGCATCGCTAGCGGGAGGGCAGACCGGGGAGCTGTTTTTT. It codes for CASSFRASLAGGQTGELFF.

This clone was recorded a few times. The chain carries TRBV5-6 and TRBJ2-1, with a tentative D call TRBD1 (6 bases). From germline, CDR1 is SGHDT and CDR2 YYEEEE. The germline V and J ends were trimmed by 2 bases and 4 bases, with 10 bases remaining between them. The CDR3 length is 14 residues. CDR3 sequence: CASSFGGLYNEQFF. In DNA form, the CDR3 reads TGTGCCAGCAGCTTTGGGGGCCTTTACAATGAGCAGTTCTTC.

V and J are TRBV6-6 and TRBJ2-7; D gene unclear. The CDR3 loop spans 15 amino acids. Trimming cost V 6 bases and J 4 bases, with 19 bases left between them. Germline V gene sequence: CDR1 MNHNY, CDR2 SVGAGI (reference sequence). The chain's CDR3 is CASSPDTPSAYEQYV. The DNA of the CDR3 is TGTGCCAGCAGCCCTGACACCCCCTCTGCTTACGAGCAGTACGTC.

The rearrangement uses TRBV7-2 and TRBJ1-2; D may be TRBD1 (5 bases). Trimming removed 0 bases from V and 8 bases from J, with 10 bases in between. The CDR3 is 13 amino acids. Per the germline V gene, CDR1 is SGHTA and CDR2 is FQGNSA. CDR3 in amino acids: CASSLAVPGGYTF. The CDR3 DNA reads TGTGCCAGCAGCTTAGCGGTCCCAGGGGGCTACACCTTC.

In this sample, this clone turned up a few times. At the DNA level, this CDR3 is encoded by other sequences in the same sample as well. The gene calls are TRBV18 and TRBJ1-5, with 7 bases that match TRBD1. Germline lookup yields CDR1 KGHSH and CDR2 LQKENI. With 2 bases clipped from V and 2 bases from J, the junction kept 3 bases outside the gene matches. The CDR3 contains 15 residues. DNA for the CDR3: TGTGCCAGCTCACCAAGCACAGGGGGCAATCAGCCCCAGCATTTT. It is translated as CASSPSTGGNQPQHF.

This clone was observed a few times. The CDR3 loop reads CASSVPGDYEQYV. CDR3 sequence (DNA): TGTGCCAGCAGTGTTCCAGGGGACTACGAGCAGTACGTC. The V and J genes are TRBV2 and TRBJ2-7; TRBD1 might be the D (6 bases). The CDR3 runs 13 residues. Trimming left V 4 bases short and J 3 bases short, with 10 bases between. Germline loops: CDR1 SNHLY, CDR2 FYNNEI.

This clone turned up a few times. The chain couples TRBV2 to TRBJ2-3; 8 bases are shared with TRBD2. Looked up from germline, CDR1 is SNHLY and CDR2 is FYNNEI. This CDR3 has 12 amino acids. After removal of 6 bases from V and 14 bases from J, the junction contained 10 bases not matched to a gene. CDR3 residues: CASRIAGTRAYF. Written as DNA, the CDR3 is TGTGCCAGCAGGATAGCGGGAACCCGCGCGTATTTT.

In its sample, this clone was seen a few times. The rearrangement links TRBV7-9 to TRBJ2-3, with 7 bases identical to TRBD2. After removal of 6 bases from V and 4 bases from J, the junction contained 10 bases not matched to a gene. Germline V gene lookup returns CDR1 SEHNR and CDR2 FQNEAQ (reference sequence). This CDR3 contains 15 residues. The CDR3 is CASSLGRLGADTQYF. The CDR3 DNA is TGTGCCAGCAGTCTCGGGAGGCTGGGCGCAGATACGCAGTATTTT. Combining the CDR3 with reference TRBV7-9 and TRBJ2-3 gives the whole variable domain DTGVSQNPRHKITKRGQNVTFRCDPISEHNRLYWYRQTLGQGPEFLTYFQNEAQLEKSRLLSDRFSAERPKGSFSTLEIQRTEQGDSAMYLCASSLGRLGADTQYFGPGTRLTVL.

The chain combines TRBV18 with TRBJ2-5; D gene ambiguous. This CDR3 comprises 14 residues. Germline loops: CDR1 KGHSH, CDR2 LQKENI. V lost 3 bases to trimming and J lost 4 bases, with 12 bases between them. The CDR3: CASSPNMPPETQYF. CDR3 in DNA: TGTGCCAGCTCACCTAACATGCCTCCAGAGACCCAGTACTTC.

This clone was seen more than once but under ten times. Other DNA sequences in the same sample also yield this CDR3. The V gene is TRBV30, the J gene TRBJ1-1; D may be TRBD1 (6 bases). The ends were cut back, 0 bases at V and 4 bases at J, with 9 bases in the middle. The CDR3 is 13 amino acids. Germline V gene lookup returns CDR1 GTSNPN and CDR2 SVGIG (reference sequence). The CDR3 protein is CAWSVQGITEAFF. Written as DNA, the CDR3 is TGTGCCTGGAGTGTGCAGGGGATCACTGAAGCTTTCTTT.

This clone has just a few counts. This chain joins TRBV20-1 and TRBJ1-2; no firm D call. CDR3 length: 10 amino acids. CDR1 DFQATT and CDR2 SNEGSKA come from the germline V gene (reference sequence). The CDR3 reads CSTQARGYTF. DNA of the CDR3: TGCAGCACCCAAGCGCGGGGCTACACCTTC.